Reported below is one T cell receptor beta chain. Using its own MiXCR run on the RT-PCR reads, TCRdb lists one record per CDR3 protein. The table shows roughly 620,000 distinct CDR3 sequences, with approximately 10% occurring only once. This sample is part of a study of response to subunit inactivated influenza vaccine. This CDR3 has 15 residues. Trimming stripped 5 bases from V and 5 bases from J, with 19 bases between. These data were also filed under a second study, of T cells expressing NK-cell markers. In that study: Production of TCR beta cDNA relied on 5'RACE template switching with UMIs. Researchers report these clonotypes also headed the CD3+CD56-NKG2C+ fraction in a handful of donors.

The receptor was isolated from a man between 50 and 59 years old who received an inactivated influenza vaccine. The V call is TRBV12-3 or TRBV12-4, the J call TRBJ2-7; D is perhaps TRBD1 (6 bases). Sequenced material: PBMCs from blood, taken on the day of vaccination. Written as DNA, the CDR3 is TGTGCCAGCAGTCCTCGCAGGGGCAGAGAGCACGAGCAGTACTTC. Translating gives CASSPRRGREHEQYF.